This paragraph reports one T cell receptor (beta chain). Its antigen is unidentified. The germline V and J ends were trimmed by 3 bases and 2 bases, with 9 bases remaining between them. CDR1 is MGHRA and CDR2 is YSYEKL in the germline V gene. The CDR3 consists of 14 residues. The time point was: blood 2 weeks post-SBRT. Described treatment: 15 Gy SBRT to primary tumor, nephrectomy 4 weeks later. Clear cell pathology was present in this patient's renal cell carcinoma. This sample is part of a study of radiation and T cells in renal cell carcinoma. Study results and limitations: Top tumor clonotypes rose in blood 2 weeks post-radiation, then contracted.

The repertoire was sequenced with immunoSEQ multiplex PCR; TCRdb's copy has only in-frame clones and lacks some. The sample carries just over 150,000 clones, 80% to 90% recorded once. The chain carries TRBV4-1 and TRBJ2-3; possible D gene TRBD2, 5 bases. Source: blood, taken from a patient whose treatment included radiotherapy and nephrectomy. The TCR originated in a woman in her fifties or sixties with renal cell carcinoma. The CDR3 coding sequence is TGCGCCAGCAGCCAGACGGGGTTCACAGATACGCAGTATTTT. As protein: CASSQTGFTDTQYF.